This T cell receptor (beta chain) derives from a study of cytomegalovirus exposure and HLA in healthy donors. The study, taken as a whole, reports: Accurate prediction of most subjects' HLA-A and HLA-B alleles from TCR beta sequences was reported.

This clone occurred once. The antigen is unknown. There were likely unrecorded immune exposures, though donors were nominally healthy when sampled. A multiplex PCR was run with 60 Vbeta primers and 13 Jbeta primers. In the authors' workflow: A later analysis counted approximately 80 million unique TCR beta chains, around 11 million shared. The method was immunoSEQ multiplex PCR; TCRdb's version includes in-frame clones alone and lacks a portion of them. Clone size and V and J calls were adopted from that table, with D and trimming inferred from the DNA. Of about 150,000 clones listed, around four fifths are singletons. The origin of this receptor is a boy aged 2-15 years in good health and CMV-seronegative. The sample consisted of PBMCs.

For the CDR3, the DNA is TGTGCCAGCTCACCGGACCGGGCGGGGAGGGAGACCCAGTACTTC. Its translation: CASSPDRAGRETQYF. The chain carries TRBV18 and TRBJ2-5; D is possibly TRBD2 (6 bases). The V end lost 3 bases, the J end lost 5 bases, and 16 bases lay between the germline ends. This CDR3 comprises 15 residues. Germline CDR1 is KGHSH and CDR2 is LQKENI. Filled out from reference TRBV18 and TRBJ2-5, the complete variable domain reads NAGVMQNPRHLVRRRGQEARLRCSPMKGHSHVYWYRQLPEEGLKFMVYLQKENIIDESGMPKERFSAEFPKEGPSILRIQQVVRGDSAAYFCASSPDRAGRETQYFGPGTRLLVL.